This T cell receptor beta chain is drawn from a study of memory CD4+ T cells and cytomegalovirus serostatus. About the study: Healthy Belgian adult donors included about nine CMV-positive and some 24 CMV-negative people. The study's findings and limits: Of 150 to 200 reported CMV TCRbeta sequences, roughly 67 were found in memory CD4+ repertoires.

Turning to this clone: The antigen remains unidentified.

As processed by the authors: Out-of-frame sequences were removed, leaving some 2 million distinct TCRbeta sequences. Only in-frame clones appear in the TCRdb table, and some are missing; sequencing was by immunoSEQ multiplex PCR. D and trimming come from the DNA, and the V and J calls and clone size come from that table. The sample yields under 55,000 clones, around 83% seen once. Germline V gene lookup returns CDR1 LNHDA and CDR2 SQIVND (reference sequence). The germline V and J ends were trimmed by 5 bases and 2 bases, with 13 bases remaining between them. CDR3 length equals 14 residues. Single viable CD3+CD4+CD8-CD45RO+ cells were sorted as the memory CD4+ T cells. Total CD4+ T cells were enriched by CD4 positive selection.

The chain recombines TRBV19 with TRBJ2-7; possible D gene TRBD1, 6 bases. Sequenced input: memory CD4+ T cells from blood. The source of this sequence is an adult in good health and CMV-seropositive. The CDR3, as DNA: TGTGCCAGTAGTGCATCGACAGGAGCCTACGAGCAGTACTTC. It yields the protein CASSASTGAYEQYF.